One sample yielded the 22 T cell receptor beta chains listed below, sequenced in a study of TIL therapy for anti-PD-1-resistant metastatic lung cancer. The libraries were made with immunoSEQ v3. Sequenced by immunoSEQ multiplex PCR; TCRdb stores in-frame clones only, minus some. The data show 55,000 to 60,000 clones, more than 60% seen once. Documented time point: pre-treatment sample, taken before nivolumab and TIL therapy. The sample here was blood, taken at baseline. These receptors originate from a person aged 25-85 years with non-small cell lung cancer.

In this sample, this clone turned up a few times. The chain links TRBV4-3 to TRBJ1-6; tentative D call: TRBD1 (5 bases). V was cut by 4 bases and J by 7 bases, with 20 bases left in between. Germline V gene sequence: CDR1 LGHNA, CDR2 YSLEER. This CDR3 comprises 17 residues. The chain's CDR3 is CASSRTVGEVGNSPLHF. The DNA for the CDR3 is TGCGCCAGCAGCCGGACGGTGGGGGAGGTCGGCAATTCACCCCTCCACTTT.

The rearrangement uses TRBV19 and TRBJ1-5, with 10 bases identical to TRBD1. The junction had 4 bases not matched to a gene; V was cut back by 1 base and J by 4 bases. CDR3 length equals 16 residues. The germline V gene has CDR1 LNHDA and CDR2 SQIVND (reference sequence). CDR3 coding DNA: TGTGCCAGTAGTATAGTAAGACAGGGGGCAAATCAGCCCCAGCATTTT. Residues: CASSIVRQGANQPQHF.

The rearrangement links TRBV4-2 to TRBJ1-4; TRBD1 aligns across 9 bases. Germline CDR1 is LGHNA and CDR2 is YNFKEQ. The CDR3 is made up of 14 amino acids. V gave up 5 bases and J gave up 7 bases; unmatched junction bases: 5. DNA for the CDR3: TGTGCCAGCAGCGAGGGACAGGGTCGTGAAAAACTGTTTTTT. It translates to CASSEGQGREKLFF.

The chain links TRBV7-2 to TRBJ2-7; 9 nucleotides match TRBD1. V dropped 7 bases and J dropped 2; count of bases not matched to a gene: 6. Germline CDR1 and CDR2: SGHTA and FQGNSA. The CDR3 runs 14 residues. The CDR3 sequence is CASTKGQGTYEQYF. The CDR3 DNA is TGTGCCAGCACCAAGGGACAGGGCACCTACGAGCAGTACTTC.

The gene calls are TRBV9 and TRBJ2-7; D unclear. Germline CDR1 reads SGDLS; CDR2 reads YYNGEE. CDR3 size: 12 residues. The V end lost 0 bases, the J end lost 9 bases, and 10 bases lay between the germline ends. The CDR3 reads CASSVGWAGQYF. CDR3 coding DNA: TGTGCCAGCAGCGTAGGCTGGGCTGGGCAGTACTTC.

The chain couples TRBV18 to TRBJ2-7, with 10 bases lining up with TRBD1. This CDR3 spans 14 amino acids. Per germline, CDR1 KGHSH and CDR2 LQKENI. The V and J ends lost 7 bases and 4 bases, in that order; junction bases with no gene match: 7. The CDR3 is CASLRTGGTYEQYF. CDR3 DNA sequence: TGTGCCAGCTTAAGGACAGGGGGGACGTACGAGCAGTACTTC.

The chain has TRBV27 and TRBJ2-2; a weak D match, TRBD1 (6 bases). CDR3 size: 16 residues. Germline V gene sequence: CDR1 MNHEY, CDR2 SMNVEV (reference sequence). V was trimmed by 6 bases and J by 3 bases, leaving 17 bases between them. DNA for the CDR3: TGTGCCAGCAGCCGGATTCTAGACAGGCACACCGGGGAGCTGTTTTTT. Encoded protein: CASSRILDRHTGELFF.

In this sample, this clone turned up a few times. V usage is TRBV30 and J usage is TRBJ2-2; the D is unclear. In germline, CDR1 is GTSNPN, CDR2 SVGIG (reference sequence). V was pared by 0 bases and J by 6 bases, with 14 bases between. CDR3 length: 15 residues. The CDR3 DNA sequence: TGTGCCTGGAGTGTACGTTCCCTTCCCCCCGGGGAGCTGTTTTTT. The encoded protein is CAWSVRSLPPGELFF.

CDR3 loop: CASSWGIAYNEQFF. The DNA of the CDR3 is TGTGCCAGCAGTTGGGGTATCGCCTACAATGAGCAGTTCTTC. The rearrangement links TRBV27 to TRBJ2-1, with D uncertain. The V and J ends lost 4 bases and 2 bases respectively, with 9 bases between them. The CDR3 totals 14 residues. The germline gives CDR1 MNHEY, CDR2 SMNVEV (reference sequence).

The V and J genes are TRBV27 and TRBJ1-1; no definite D call. Germline CDR1 reads MNHEY; CDR2 reads SMNVEV (reference sequence). The CDR3 sequence is 13 residues long. Trimming pared 6 bases from V and 0 bases from J, leaving 8 bases between. The CDR3 bases are TGTGCCAGCAGCCGAGAGCTGAACACTGAAGCTTTCTTT. Amino acid sequence: CASSRELNTEAFF.

The chain links TRBV4-1 to TRBJ2-3; 8 bases match TRBD1. This CDR3 region has 16 residues. The V segment lost 4 bases and the J segment 3 bases; nucleotides outside the gene matches: 9. Germline V gives CDR1 MGHRA, CDR2 YSYEKL. CDR3 protein: CASSRTDRVGTDTQYF. Written as DNA, the CDR3 is TGCGCCAGCAGCCGGACGGACAGGGTTGGTACAGATACGCAGTATTTT.

The chain uses TRBV7-2 and TRBJ1-2; no clear D gene. Germline CDR1 reads SGHTA; CDR2 reads FQGNSA. The CDR3 contains 14 residues. The V gene lost 7 bases and the J gene lost 2 bases, with 14 bases spanning the gap. CDR3 in amino acids: CASTPTAANYGYTF. The CDR3 DNA reads TGTGCCAGCACCCCTACGGCCGCAAACTATGGCTACACCTTC.

The V and J genes are TRBV7-3 and TRBJ2-3; 13 bases map to TRBD2. The V segment lost 1 base and the J segment 1 base; nucleotides outside the gene matches: 5. CDR3 size: 18 residues. The germline V gene has CDR1 SGHTA and CDR2 FQGTGA. CDR3 in DNA: TGTGCCAGCAGCTTAATCGCTACTAGCGGGAGGGGCACAGATACGCAGTATTTT. This sequence encodes CASSLIATSGRGTDTQYF.

The genes are TRBV19 and TRBJ2-7; 9 bases fit TRBD1. V shed 6 bases, J shed 2 bases, and the junction held 8 bases outside the gene matches. Germline V gives CDR1 LNHDA, CDR2 SQIVND (reference sequence). The CDR3 is 15 amino acids. The CDR3 coding sequence is TGTGCCAGTAGCCGCCGGACAGGGGAAACCTACGAGCAGTACTTC. Its protein product is CASSRRTGETYEQYF. Together with reference TRBV19 and TRBJ2-7, the CDR3 gives the full variable domain: DGGITQSPKYLFRKEGQNVTLSCEQNLNHDAMYWYRQDPGQGLRLIYYSQIVNDFQKGDIAEGYSVSREKKESFPLTVTSAQKNPTAFYLCASSRRTGETYEQYFGPGTRLTVT.

This clone was picked up one time. The rearrangement uses TRBV7-2 and TRBJ2-2; D is ambiguous. This CDR3 region has 18 residues. With 2 bases removed from V and 2 bases from J, the gap between germline ends came to 18 bases. Germline CDR1 and CDR2: SGHTA and FQGNSA. CDR3 nucleotides: TGTGCCAGCAGCTTACCCATCCCGGCGGAGACTAACACCGGGGAGCTGTTTTTT. Translated, it gives CASSLPIPAETNTGELFF.

The J gene is TRBJ1-1, the V gene TRBV7-8; no definite D call. Trimming left V 3 bases short and J 0 bases short, with 11 bases between. This CDR3 is 15 amino acids long. CDR1 and CDR2 from the germline V gene are SGHVS and FQNEAQ. The CDR3 spells CASSFLTDLNTEAFF. Here the CDR3 DNA reads TGTGCCAGCAGCTTCCTAACAGATTTGAACACTGAAGCTTTCTTT.

The chain uses TRBV7-2 and TRBJ2-1; D gene uncertain. The CDR3 length is 11 residues. Trimming took 3 bases from V and 10 from J, leaving 7 bases between them. Germline V gene data show CDR1 as SGHTA and CDR2 as FQGNSA. The CDR3 nucleotides are TGTGCCAGCAGCTTTAGCCGGGAGCAGTTCTTC. Its protein is CASSFSREQFF.

The chain joins TRBV10-3 to TRBJ2-3; TRBD1 matches at 7 bases. There are 14 residues in the CDR3. Trimming removed 10 bases from V and 2 bases from J; junction bases left unmatched: 9. Looked up from germline, CDR1 is ENHRY and CDR2 is SYGVKD. CDR3 sequence reads: CATGGPKDTDTQYF. The CDR3 DNA reads TGTGCCACAGGGGGTCCCAAGGACACAGATACGCAGTATTTT.

The chain links TRBV11-2 to TRBJ1-1; no definite D call. Per germline, CDR1 SGHAT and CDR2 FQNNGV. The V end was cut by 2 bases, the J end by 0 bases, with 10 bases between. The CDR3 runs 15 residues. CDR3 residues: CASSLFSGMNTEAFF. DNA of the CDR3: TGTGCCAGCAGCTTATTTTCAGGCATGAACACTGAAGCTTTCTTT.

V usage is TRBV7-3 and J usage is TRBJ2-1, with D perhaps TRBD2 (6 bases). Per the germline V gene, CDR1 is SGHTA and CDR2 is FQGTGA. The length of the CDR3 is 15 residues. The ends were cut back, 5 bases at V and 0 bases at J, with 11 bases in the middle. CDR3 sequence (DNA): TGTGCCAGCAGCCCGGACTACGACTCCTACAATGAGCAGTTCTTC. Residues: CASSPDYDSYNEQFF. The whole variable domain, remainder taken from reference TRBV7-3 and TRBJ2-1, is GAGVSQTPSNKVTEKGKYVELRCDPISGHTALYWYRQSLGQGPEFLIYFQGTGAADDSGLPNDRFFAVRPEGSVSTLKIQRTERGDSAVYLCASSPDYDSYNEQFFGPGTRLTVL.

This chain uses TRBV5-1 with TRBJ2-1, with 14 positions matching TRBD2. Germline loops: CDR1 SGHRS, CDR2 YFSETQ. CDR3 length: 17 amino acids. V gave up 3 bases and J gave up 0 bases; unmatched junction bases: 2. CDR3 region: CASSYGTSGSSYNEQFF. CDR3 in DNA: TGCGCCAGCAGCTACGGGACTAGCGGGAGCTCCTACAATGAGCAGTTCTTC.

V gene TRBV4-2 combines with J gene TRBJ1-4; D not resolved. Trimming left V 0 bases short and J 3 bases short, with 11 bases between. This CDR3 is 16 amino acids long. The germline gives CDR1 LGHNA, CDR2 YNFKEQ. The CDR3 sequence: CASSQDPADPNEKLFF. CDR3 nucleotides: TGTGCCAGCAGCCAAGATCCGGCAGACCCTAATGAAAAACTGTTTTTT.